This is a list of T cell receptor beta chains from one sample in a study of blood T cell repertoires in COVID-19. Sequenced by immunoSEQ multiplex PCR; TCRdb stores in-frame clones only, minus some. The repertoire holds more than 95,000 clones, with 70% to 90% as singletons. What was sequenced was peripheral blood. All receptors derive from a man between 60 and 75 years old with acute or convalescent COVID-19. Both conserved end residues are trimmed from each CDR3. Each record gives: J gene, CDR3 length, V gene, CDR3 protein.

TRBJ1-1 15 TRBV7-2 ASSATGTGAMNTEAF
TRBJ2-2 15 TRBV4-1 ASSPTSGGAWTGELF
TRBJ2-2 13 TRBV9 ASSVGTPNTGELF
TRBJ1-2 13 TRBV9 ASSVGQGGAYGYT
TRBJ1-2 13 TRBV7-9 ASSLVGDLDYGYT
TRBJ2-5 13 TRBV7-9 ASSPGLTGEETQY
TRBJ2-1 13 TRBV6-4 ASSDLAGGSIEQF
TRBJ1-3 9 TRBV20-1 SATSGNTIY
TRBJ2-7 14 TRBV2 ASSATGTSGGAVQY
TRBJ1-3 14 TRBV3-1/TRBV3-2 ASSHRQATSGNTIY
TRBJ2-7 12 TRBV7-6 ASRRTSGSIEQY
TRBJ2-7 9 TRBV18 ASCGLDEQY
TRBJ2-4 17 TRBV19 ASSIVPRVPSIAKNIQY
TRBJ1-2 12 TRBV18 ASSHGDSNYGYT
TRBJ1-4 14 TRBV3-1/TRBV3-2 ASSQPRGTDNEKLF
TRBJ1-1 11 TRBV3-1/TRBV3-2 ASSQLGPGEAF
TRBJ2-5 12 TRBV7-9 ASSLLGGDETQY
TRBJ2-1 14 TRBV7-9 ASTLVRGELGDEQF
TRBJ2-2 16 TRBV12-5 ASGPTGGRLFHTGELF
TRBJ2-1 10 TRBV2 ASSQFWEEQF
TRBJ1-5 12 TRBV30 AWSVRAGGQPQH
TRBJ2-7 10 TRBV29-1 SVGASVYEQY
TRBJ2-7 11 TRBV5-1 ASSLDSGYEQY
TRBJ1-6 10 TRBV12-3/TRBV12-4 ASSGRSSPLH
TRBJ1-5 14 TRBV28 ASIPGGRYSNQPQH
TRBJ1-5 13 TRBV6-5 ASSKSGVHNQPQH
TRBJ1-6 13 TRBV9 ASSVGGLTNSPLH
TRBJ2-7 13 TRBV5-4 ASGREQGLPGEQY
TRBJ2-1 12 TRBV5-1 ASSLSSSYNEQF
TRBJ1-2 12 TRBV11-3 ASSSGGNLYGYT
TRBJ1-2 14 TRBV4-1 ASSQERTGGYYGYT
TRBJ1-1 11 TRBV12-3/TRBV12-4 ASHLIANTEAF
TRBJ1-5 13 TRBV2 ASTPSGTGYQPQH